These 24 T cell receptor beta chains were all obtained from the same sample, sequenced in a study of blood T cells in healthy people across ages. PCR was performed a second time for about 7 to 12 cycles using a sample-barcoded 5' primer and a J-beta primer mix. One entry per CDR3 protein, called by TCRdb with MiXCR from the 5' RACE reads. The sample shows 540,000 or so distinct CDR3 sequences, 20% to 30% of them seen only once. These data also featured in a second study, about T cells of mothers and their children.

Sequenced sample: blood. These receptors were obtained from a boy younger than 18 in good health.

This clonotype was picked up one time. The chain employs TRBV3-1 and TRBJ2-3, with TRBD2 matching 9 bases. After removal of 0 bases from V and 2 bases from J, the junction contained 6 bases not matched to a gene. CDR1 is LGHDT, CDR2 YNNKEL, per germline (reference sequence). The CDR3 sequence is 17 residues long. DNA of the CDR3: TGTGCCAGCAGCCAAGAACCGGGACTAGCTTTCACAGATACGCAGTATTTT. It translates to CASSQEPGLAFTDTQYF.

This clonotype was found a few times. J is TRBJ1-6 and V is TRBV7-2; D ambiguous. Germline assignment: CDR1 SGHTA and CDR2 FQGNSA. V was shortened by 5 bases and J by 7 bases, with 6 bases between the two germline ends. The CDR3 extends over 12 amino acids. The CDR3 region has the DNA TGTGCCAGCAGCGCACAAAATTCACCCCTCCACTTT. This translates into CASSAQNSPLHF.

The CDR3 protein is CSAPSSGRNNEQFF. The CDR3, as DNA: TGCAGTGCTCCTTCTAGCGGGAGGAACAATGAGCAGTTCTTC. V and J are TRBV20-1 and TRBJ2-1; 11 bases are a match to TRBD2. The length of the CDR3 is 14 residues. Germline assignment: CDR1 DFQATT and CDR2 SNEGSKA (reference sequence). V gave up 5 bases and J gave up 5 bases; unmatched junction bases: 5.

J is TRBJ2-7 and V is TRBV14; possibly TRBD1 for D (5 bases). CDR3 length: 16 amino acids. Germline V gives CDR1 SGHDN, CDR2 FVKESK. Between the trimmed V and J ends, which lost 1 base and 5 bases, there was a span of 18 bases. Here the CDR3 DNA reads TGTGCCAGCAGCCAAGCAAAGGGCAGGGTAGGTCACGAGCAGTACTTC. It codes for CASSQAKGRVGHEQYF.

J is TRBJ1-2 and V is TRBV7-9, with 8 bases aligning to TRBD1. This CDR3 is 16 amino acids long. The germline CDR1 and CDR2 sequences are SEHNR and FQNEAQ (reference sequence). The V gene end was trimmed by 4 bases and the J gene end by 1 base; junction bases not matched to a gene: 8. Here the CDR3 reads CASSYQAQGVNYGYTF. CDR3 nucleotides: TGTGCCAGCAGCTACCAGGCACAGGGGGTTAACTATGGCTACACCTTC.

This clonotype was counted only a few times. This chain connects TRBV7-2 to TRBJ2-5; perhaps TRBD2 as D (5 bases). The CDR3 loop spans 15 amino acids. V lost 5 bases to trimming and J lost 7 bases, with 20 bases between them. Germline V lookup: CDR1 SGHTA, CDR2 FQGNSA. The DNA for the CDR3 is TGTGCCAGCAGCCGAGCGGTGTCAGGTCCCGGGACCCAGTACTTC. Translation: CASSRAVSGPGTQYF.

The chain joins TRBV7-9 to TRBJ2-5; TRBD1 matches 12 bases. The J call may not be correct, given that the DNA end is closer to TRBJ2-1. The CDR3 length is 15 residues. Germline-derived CDR1 and CDR2 are SEHNR and FQNEAQ (reference sequence). As DNA, the CDR3 is TGTGCCAGCAGCTACGGGACAGGGGGCATAGATGAGCAGTTCTTC. Its protein is CASSYGTGGIDEQFF.

In its sample, this clonotype was seen a few times. The rearrangement links TRBV2 to TRBJ1-5; D not resolved. The CDR3 sequence is 16 residues long. Trimming shortened V by 6 bases and J by 1 base, and 16 bases separated the two germline ends. Germline CDR1 and CDR2: SNHLY and FYNNEI. The CDR3 loop reads CASRELTGPSNQPQHF. The CDR3 DNA reads TGTGCCAGCAGGGAATTGACCGGGCCAAGCAATCAGCCCCAGCATTTT.

This clonotype showed up just a few times. The junction departs from the called germline gene at one end, perhaps through a read error. This chain uses TRBV20-1 with TRBJ1-1; 9 positions agree with TRBD1. The CDR3 loop spans 14 amino acids. Germline loops: CDR1 DFQATT, CDR2 SNEGSKA (reference sequence). CDR3 nucleotide sequence: TGCAGTGCTAGAGAAACAGGGGGCCGGACTGAAGTTTTCTTT. This encodes CSARETGGRTEVFF.

There are a few counts of this clonotype. The chain couples TRBV20-1 to TRBJ1-5, with 9 positions matching TRBD1. The CDR3 is made up of 14 amino acids. The germline V gene has CDR1 DFQATT and CDR2 SNEGSKA (reference sequence). Unmatched junction bases numbered 5, after V lost 5 bases and J lost 3 bases. In DNA form, the CDR3 reads TGCAGTGCTTGGGGACAGGGCTACAATCAGCCCCAGCATTTT. Translated: CSAWGQGYNQPQHF.

This clonotype appeared a single time. The chain recombines TRBV7-3 with TRBJ2-7, with TRBD2 identical over 10 bases. Germline values: CDR1 SGHTA, CDR2 FQGTGA. The CDR3 runs 18 residues. V shed 1 base, J shed 1 base, and the junction held 10 bases outside the gene matches. The CDR3 coding sequence is TGTGCCAGCAGCTTAATAAGCGGGGGGGATCCCCCTTCCTACGAGCAGTACTTC. Translated: CASSLISGGDPPSYEQYF.

This clonotype came up a few times. One end of the junction fails to match germline, which may point to a read error. J is TRBJ2-1 and V is TRBV5-6; possible D gene TRBD2, 7 bases. The germline V gene has CDR1 SGHDT and CDR2 YYEEEE. This CDR3 is 15 amino acids long. The CDR3 nucleotides read TGTGCCAGCAGCCCCCGCGGGGGCAACTACAATGAGCGGTTCTTC. Encoded protein: CASSPRGGNYNERFF.

This clonotype was observed a handful of times. This chain uses TRBV6-5 with TRBJ2-4, with TRBD1 identical over 7 bases. Germline V gene sequence: CDR1 MNHEY, CDR2 SVGAGI. CDR3 size: 18 residues. V lost 3 bases to trimming and J lost 3 bases; unmatched junction nucleotides: 14. CDR3 bases: TGTGCCAGCAGTTATGGGATGAGTAGGGGGCAAGGCAAAAACATTCAGTACTTC. It specifies CASSYGMSRGQGKNIQYF.

About this clonotype: Just one base apart from a much larger clone, this may be a read error. V is TRBV5-6 and J is TRBJ2-5, with D unclear. The CDR3 loop spans 11 amino acids. The V gene's germline CDR1 is SGHDT and CDR2 YYEEEE. V dropped 1 base and J dropped 7 bases, with 5 bases sitting between them. CDR3: CASSLSGTQYF. The CDR3 nucleotides read TGTGCCAGCAGCTTGAGTGGGACCCAGTACTTC.

The CDR3 loop reads CASSQGTLIYYTF. The DNA of the CDR3 is TGCGCCAGCAGCCAGGGGACGCTTATCTACTACACCTTC. The chain is built from TRBV5-1 and TRBJ1-2; TRBD1 might be the D (6 bases). The CDR3 extends over 13 amino acids. Germline V gene data show CDR1 as SGHRS and CDR2 as YFSETQ. V was trimmed by 4 bases and J by 10 bases, leaving 17 bases between them.

This clonotype was counted a few times. This chain uses TRBV20-1 with TRBJ2-2, with D perhaps assigned TRBD1 or TRBD2 (5 bases each). Trimming stripped 2 bases from V and 4 bases from J, with 17 bases between. The CDR3 is made up of 16 amino acids. CDR1 is DFQATT and CDR2 is SNEGSKA in the germline V gene (reference sequence). The CDR3, as DNA: TGCAGTGCTAGACCTCTTGGGTCGGGGCCCACCGGGGAGCTGTTTTTT. This encodes CSARPLGSGPTGELFF.

This clonotype was counted a few times. The V and J genes are TRBV4-1 and TRBJ2-5; D perhaps matches TRBD2 (5 bases). The V end lost 0 bases, the J end lost 6 bases, and 11 bases lay between the germline ends. Germline CDR1 is MGHRA and CDR2 is YSYEKL. This CDR3 comprises 14 residues. The CDR3 region is CASSQEEVVQTQYF. In DNA, the CDR3 is TGCGCCAGCAGCCAAGAGGAGGTCGTACAGACCCAGTACTTC.

This clonotype was seen once. V and J are TRBV4-1 and TRBJ2-1, with a weak D call TRBD2 (5 bases). The germline V and J ends were trimmed by 2 bases and 10 bases, with 15 bases remaining between them. Germline V lookup: CDR1 MGHRA, CDR2 YSYEKL. The CDR3 totals 14 residues. CDR3 protein: CASSQRAASREQFF. For the CDR3, the DNA is TGCGCCAGCAGCCAACGCGCAGCTAGCCGGGAGCAGTTCTTC.

The CDR3 sequence: CATSTEGGGGSYEQYF. CDR3 in DNA: TGTGCCACCAGTACTGAAGGCGGGGGTGGCTCCTACGAGCAGTACTTC. This sequence joins TRBV24-1 and TRBJ2-7; 7 nucleotides align to TRBD2. Per germline, CDR1 KGHDR and CDR2 SFDVKD. The CDR3 extends over 16 amino acids. The junction had 10 bases not matched to a gene; V was cut back by 6 bases and J by 0 bases.

This clonotype was counted at least ten times. The gene calls are TRBV28 and TRBJ1-6; no clear D gene. The CDR3 runs to 16 residues. CDR1 is MDHEN, CDR2 SYDVKM, per germline. Deletions cut 3 bases from V and 0 bases from J, with 9 bases between. The CDR3 nucleotides read TGTGCCAGCAGTTTGACAAAACTCTCCTATAATTCACCCCTCCACTTT. As protein: CASSLTKLSYNSPLHF.

The rearrangement joins TRBV7-3 to TRBJ2-3, with a tentative D call TRBD1 (5 bases). Trimming took 0 bases from V and 3 from J, leaving 13 bases between them. The CDR3 is 16 residues long. CDR1 SGHTA and CDR2 FQGTGA come from the germline V gene. Written as DNA, the CDR3 is TGTGCCAGCAGCTTAACTGGCTGGGGCGCTACAGATACGCAGTATTTT. Its translation: CASSLTGWGATDTQYF.

Only a few counts were recorded for this clonotype. The chain joins TRBV7-9 to TRBJ1-2; perhaps TRBD1 as D (5 bases). The CDR3 totals 13 residues. Trimming took off 2 bases at V and 8 bases at J, with 12 bases between the two ends. In germline, CDR1 is SEHNR, CDR2 FQNEAQ (reference sequence). The CDR3 sequence is CASSLFEQVGYTF. The CDR3 bases are TGTGCCAGCAGCTTATTCGAACAGGTCGGCTACACCTTC. Variable domain in full (rest from reference TRBV7-9 and TRBJ1-2): DTGVSQNPRHKITKRGQNVTFRCDPISEHNRLYWYRQTLGQGPEFLTYFQNEAQLEKSRLLSDRFSAERPKGSFSTLEIQRTEQGDSAMYLCASSLFEQVGYTFGSGTRLTVV.

This clonotype was found a few times. The rearrangement links TRBV6-1 to TRBJ2-7; 8 bases match TRBD1. The J segment lost 1 base and the V segment lost 2 bases, leaving 7 bases of the junction unmatched. CDR1 MNHNS and CDR2 SASEGT come from the germline V gene. The CDR3 runs 16 residues. The CDR3 nucleotides read TGTGCCAGCAGTGAACTTAGCAGGGGGCAATCCTACGAGCAGTACTTC. Translated, it gives CASSELSRGQSYEQYF.

This clonotype was observed a few times. The chain recombines TRBV7-6 with TRBJ2-7; tentative D call: TRBD1 (5 bases). Trimming removed 6 bases from V and 4 bases from J, with 16 bases in between. Germline V CDR1 and CDR2: SGHVS, FNYEAQ. This CDR3 is built from 14 residues. CDR3 region: CASSSERGGYEQYF. The CDR3 coding sequence is TGTGCCAGCAGTTCGGAAAGGGGTGGATACGAGCAGTACTTC.